This T cell receptor (beta chain) was sequenced in a study of cytomegalovirus exposure and HLA in healthy donors. Primers included in the PCR were 60 Vbeta and 13 Jbeta primers. Measured with immunoSEQ multiplex PCR; TCRdb has only the in-frame clones, and not every one. The sample holds approximately 170,000 clones, 83% seen once. The sample was PBMCs. The receptor comes from a man in his fifties in good health and CMV-seropositive.

The DNA for the CDR3 is TGCGCCAGCAGCTCGACAGTTTTCTCTGGGGCCAACGTCCTGACTTTC. The encoded protein is CASSSTVFSGANVLTF. V and J are TRBV5-1 and TRBJ2-6; D is perhaps TRBD1 (5 bases). This CDR3 region has 16 residues. Germline CDR1 is SGHRS and CDR2 is YFSETQ. V was trimmed by 3 bases and J by 0 bases, leaving 10 bases between them.